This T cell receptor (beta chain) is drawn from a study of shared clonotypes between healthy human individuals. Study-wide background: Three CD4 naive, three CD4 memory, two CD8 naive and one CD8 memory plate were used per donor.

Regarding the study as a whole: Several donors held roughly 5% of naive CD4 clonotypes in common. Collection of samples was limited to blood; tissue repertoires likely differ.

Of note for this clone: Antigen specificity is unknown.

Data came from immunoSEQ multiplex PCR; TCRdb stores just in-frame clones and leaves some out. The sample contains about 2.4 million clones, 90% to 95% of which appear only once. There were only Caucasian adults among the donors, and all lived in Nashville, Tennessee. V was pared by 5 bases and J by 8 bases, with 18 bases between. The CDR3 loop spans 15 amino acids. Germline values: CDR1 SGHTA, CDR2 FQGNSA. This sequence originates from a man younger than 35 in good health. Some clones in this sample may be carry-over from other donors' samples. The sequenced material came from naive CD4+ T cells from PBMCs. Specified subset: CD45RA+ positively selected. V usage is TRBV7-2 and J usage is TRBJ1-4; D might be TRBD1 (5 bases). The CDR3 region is CASSPTRDRMEKLFF. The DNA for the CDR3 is TGTGCCAGCAGCCCTACAAGGGACCGGATGGAAAAACTGTTTTTT.